The text below deals with one TCR beta chain. The antigen remains unidentified. This entry is derived from a study of PD-1 blockade in classical Hodgkin lymphoma. Study conclusions and caveats: After ASCT, patients who started nivolumab under 1 year later were excluded.

Germline loops: CDR1 MDHEN, CDR2 SYDVKM. The V segment lost 8 bases and the J segment 2 bases; nucleotides outside the gene matches: 4. CDR3 length: 14 amino acids. Every patient had relapsed following autologous stem cell transplantation, and cohorts differed in brentuximab vedotin exposure. The repertoire was sequenced with immunoSEQ multiplex PCR; TCRdb's copy has only in-frame clones and lacks some. The top ten clones hold 17% of a sample with 20,000 or so clones, around 80% of them seen once. The TCR was taken from a human donor with classical Hodgkin lymphoma. The specimen was peripheral blood mononuclear cells (PBMCs), collected before the second cycle of nivolumab. The gene calls are TRBV28 and TRBJ2-2, with 8 positions matching TRBD2. In DNA form, the CDR3 reads TGTGCCAGCCGACTAGCGCCCAACACCGGGGAGCTGTTTTTT. Translated, it gives CASRLAPNTGELFF.